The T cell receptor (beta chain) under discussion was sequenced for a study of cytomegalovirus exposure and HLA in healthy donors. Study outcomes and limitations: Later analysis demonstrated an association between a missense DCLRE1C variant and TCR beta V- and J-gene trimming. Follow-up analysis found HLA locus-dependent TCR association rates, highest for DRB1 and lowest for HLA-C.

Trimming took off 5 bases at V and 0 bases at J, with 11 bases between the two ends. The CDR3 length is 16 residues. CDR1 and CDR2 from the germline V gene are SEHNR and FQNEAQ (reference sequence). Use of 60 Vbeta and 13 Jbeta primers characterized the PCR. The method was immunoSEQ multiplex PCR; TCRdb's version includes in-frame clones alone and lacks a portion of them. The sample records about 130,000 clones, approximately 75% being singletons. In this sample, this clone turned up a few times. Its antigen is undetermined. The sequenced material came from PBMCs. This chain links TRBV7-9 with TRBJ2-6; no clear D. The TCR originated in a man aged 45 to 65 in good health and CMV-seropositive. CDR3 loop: CASSPRIISGANVLTF. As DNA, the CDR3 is TGTGCCAGCAGCCCGCGGATCATCTCTGGGGCCAACGTCCTGACTTTC. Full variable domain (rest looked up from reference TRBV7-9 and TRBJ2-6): DTGVSQNPRHKITKRGQNVTFRCDPISEHNRLYWYRQTLGQGPEFLTYFQNEAQLEKSRLLSDRFSAERPKGSFSTLEIQRTEQGDSAMYLCASSPRIISGANVLTFGAGSRLTVL.